Listed here are 20 T cell receptor beta chains from one sample, sequenced in a study of cytotoxic CD8 clonotypes in ibrutinib-treated CLL. Produced via immunoSEQ multiplex PCR; TCRdb's table is partial and in-frame only. Of about 200,000 clones in the sample, over 65% were seen once. Material: PBMCs, obtained after 12 months of ibrutinib treatment. These TCRs come from a human donor with chronic lymphocytic leukemia.

This chain joins TRBV28 and TRBJ2-5, with 11 bases fitting TRBD1. V was clipped by 5 bases and J by 4 bases; unmatched bases: 9. The CDR3 is 16 amino acids. CDR1 is MDHEN and CDR2 is SYDVKM in the germline V gene. The CDR3 DNA sequence: TGTGCCAGCAGTCCGGACAGGGGGCGGGTGGGAGAGACCCAGTACTTC. As protein: CASSPDRGRVGETQYF.

The J gene is TRBJ1-2, the V gene TRBV5-1; the D is unclear. Trimming took 1 base from V and 8 from J, leaving 3 bases between them. The germline V gene encodes CDR1 SGHRS and CDR2 YFSETQ. The CDR3 totals 10 residues. CDR3 nucleotide sequence: TGCGCCAGCAGCTTGTTGGGCTACACCTTC. Residues: CASSLLGYTF.

This clone turned up a few times. The CDR3 is CASSYDGPKEQYF. The CDR3 nucleotides are TGTGCCAGCAGTTACGACGGCCCAAAGGAGCAGTACTTC. J is TRBJ2-7 and V is TRBV6-6; D remains ambiguous. Trimming took 2 bases from V and 7 from J, leaving 12 bases between them. The CDR3 contains 13 residues. The germline CDR1 and CDR2 sequences are MNHNY and SVGAGI (reference sequence).

This clone was detected a few times. The chain employs TRBV4-2 and TRBJ1-3; D unresolved. CDR1 is LGHNA, CDR2 YNFKEQ, per germline. The CDR3 sequence is 13 residues long. The V and J ends lost 1 base and 4 bases respectively, with 5 bases between them. The CDR3 coding sequence is TGTGCCAGCAGCCAAGTCGGAGGAAACACCATATATTTT. Residues: CASSQVGGNTIYF.

The gene calls are TRBV5-8 and TRBJ2-7, with 7 bases identical to TRBD1. CDR3 size: 14 residues. Germline CDR1 reads SGHTS; CDR2 reads YDEGEE. The V segment lost 6 bases and the J segment 6 bases; nucleotides outside the gene matches: 12. The DNA for the CDR3 is TGTGCCAGCACCCCGACAGGGCCAGACTTCGAGCAGTACTTC. Amino acid sequence: CASTPTGPDFEQYF.

In the case of this clone: Other DNA sequences in this sample translate to the same CDR3. The chain carries TRBV15 and TRBJ1-2, with TRBD1 identical over 7 bases. The CDR3 length is 13 residues. After removal of 3 bases from V and 8 bases from J, the junction contained 6 bases not matched to a gene. From germline, CDR1 is LNHNV and CDR2 YYDKDF (reference sequence). The DNA of the CDR3 is TGTGCCACCAGCAGTAGGGGGCGCGGAGGCTACACCTTC. Translation gives CATSSRGRGGYTF. The complete variable domain, with remaining parts taken from reference TRBV15 and TRBJ1-2, reads DAMVIQNPRYQVTQFGKPVTLSCSQTLNHNVMYWYQQKSSQAPKLLFHYYDKDFNNEADTPDNFQSRRPNTSFCFLDIRSPGLGDTAMYLCATSSRGRGGYTFGSGTRLTVV.

The CDR3 DNA reads as TGTGCCAGCAGTTATCCCGGGAGCAATCAGCCCCAGCATTTT. This codes for CASSYPGSNQPQHF. V is TRBV27 and J is TRBJ1-5; D call uncertain. The CDR3 totals 14 residues. CDR1 and CDR2 (germline): MNHEY, SMNVEV (reference sequence). Between the trimmed V and J ends, which lost 4 bases and 1 base, there was a span of 8 bases.

CDR3 sequence reads: CASSFTPGPGISGYTF. DNA of the CDR3: TGTGCCAGCAGCTTCACGCCGGGACCCGGAATTTCTGGCTACACCTTC. The chain links TRBV7-9 to TRBJ1-2; a weak D match, TRBD1 (5 bases). The V gene lost 3 bases and the J gene lost 7 bases, with 21 bases spanning the gap. The CDR3 runs to 16 residues. The germline gives CDR1 SEHNR, CDR2 FQNEAQ (reference sequence).

The chain uses TRBV21-1 and TRBJ1-2; the D call of TRBD1 is as the table states it, not checked on the DNA. TRBV21-1 is designated a pseudogene. The CDR3 has 13 amino acids. The CDR3 DNA follows: TGTGCCAGCAGTCAGGACAGGGCGGACGGCTACACCTTC. As protein: CASSQDRADGYTF.

The V gene is TRBV6-1, the J gene TRBJ1-3; TRBD1 agrees at 9 bases. This CDR3 is built from 15 residues. Germline-derived CDR1 and CDR2 are MNHNS and SASEGT. V was clipped by 7 bases and J by 5 bases; unmatched bases: 9. CDR3 region: CASTSGQGGRNTIYF. CDR3 bases: TGTGCCAGCACCTCGGGACAGGGAGGGAGAAACACCATATATTTT.

This clone showed up many times. The chain combines TRBV14 with TRBJ2-2; D is uncertain. The CDR3 is made up of 12 amino acids. The germline gives CDR1 SGHDN, CDR2 FVKESK. Trimming removed 4 bases at V and 6 bases at J, with 6 bases between. CDR3 bases: TGTGCCAGCAGCCCTTTCCCCGGGGAGCTGTTTTTT. Translated, it gives CASSPFPGELFF.

This chain uses TRBV5-1 with TRBJ2-6; 7 positions match TRBD1. V dropped 4 bases and J dropped 0; count of bases not matched to a gene: 4. The CDR3 spans 16 residues. Germline V gene sequence: CDR1 SGHRS, CDR2 YFSETQ. CDR3 bases: TGCGCCAGCAGCGAAGGGGGCGTCTCTGGGGCCAACGTCCTGACTTTC. It is translated as CASSEGGVSGANVLTF.

The chain employs TRBV30 and TRBJ2-2, with 10 bases identical to TRBD2. The CDR3 loop spans 16 amino acids. From germline, CDR1 is GTSNPN and CDR2 SVGIG (reference sequence). Trimming removed 0 bases from V and 6 bases from J; junction bases left unmatched: 7. CDR3 residues: CAWSVLLAGVSGELFF. The CDR3 bases are TGTGCCTGGAGTGTACTCCTAGCGGGAGTTTCCGGGGAGCTGTTTTTT.

This chain joins TRBV30 and TRBJ1-3; D is uncertain. Germline CDR1 is GTSNPN and CDR2 is SVGIG (reference sequence). Trimming left V 5 bases short and J 2 bases short, with 4 bases between. The CDR3 has 11 residues. The CDR3 protein is CAWAAGNTIYF. As DNA, the CDR3 is TGTGCCTGGGCGGCTGGAAACACCATATATTTT.

This clone showed up just once. This sequence joins TRBV11-3 and TRBJ2-1; 9 positions agree with TRBD2. Germline CDR1 SGHNT, CDR2 YENEEA. The trim removed 5 bases at V and 4 bases at J, leaving 9 bases unmatched. The CDR3 is 16 residues long. This CDR3 is CASSRSLAGAYNEQFF. The CDR3 DNA is TGTGCCAGCAGCCGTTCACTAGCGGGCGCGTACAATGAGCAGTTCTTC. Full variable domain (outside the CDR3, taken from reference TRBV11-3 and TRBJ2-1): EAGVVQSPRYKIIEKKQPVAFWCNPISGHNTLYWYLQNLGQGPELLIRYENEEAVDDSQLPKDRFSAERLKGVDSTLKIQPAELGDSAVYLCASSRSLAGAYNEQFFGPGTRLTVL.

This clone was seen a single time. The V and J genes are TRBV5-1 and TRBJ2-5; tentatively, D is TRBD1 (5 bases). The CDR3 is made up of 12 amino acids. CDR1 and CDR2 (germline): SGHRS, YFSETQ. V lost 2 bases to trimming and J lost 6 bases, with 8 bases between them. The CDR3 nucleotides read TGCGCCAGCAGCTTAGGGGAAAAGACCCAGTACTTC. Translation gives CASSLGEKTQYF.

This rearrangement joins TRBV27 to TRBJ1-5; maybe TRBD1 (6 bases). Trimming took off 3 bases at V and 4 bases at J, with 13 bases between the two ends. Germline CDR1 reads MNHEY; CDR2 reads SMNVEV (reference sequence). The CDR3 runs 15 residues. The CDR3 DNA reads TGTGCCAGCAGTTTTCAGGGGATCAATAATCAGCCCCAGCATTTT. Amino acid sequence: CASSFQGINNQPQHF.

The chain recombines TRBV6-6 with TRBJ1-2; D gene uncertain. The CDR3 is made up of 13 amino acids. Germline V gene lookup returns CDR1 MNHNY and CDR2 SVGAGI (reference sequence). V lost 2 bases, J lost 4 bases, and 8 bases lay in between. The DNA of the CDR3 is TGTGCCAGCAGTTACAAGGCTCGCTATGGCTACACCTTC. It codes for CASSYKARYGYTF.

This clone has more than one count but fewer than ten. The gene calls are TRBV14 and TRBJ1-2; a weak D match, TRBD1 (6 bases). V was shortened by 1 base and J by 5 bases, with 14 bases between the two germline ends. Germline CDR1 is SGHDN and CDR2 is FVKESK. The CDR3 is 15 amino acids. CDR3 coding DNA: TGTGCCAGCAGCCAAGCATGGACAGCCGAATATGGCTACACCTTC. This codes for CASSQAWTAEYGYTF.

The rearrangement uses TRBV28 and TRBJ1-4; perhaps TRBD1 as D (5 bases). The germline V and J ends were trimmed by 7 bases and 4 bases, with 16 bases remaining between them. Germline V gives CDR1 MDHEN, CDR2 SYDVKM. The CDR3 totals 15 residues. The CDR3 is CASTRGGPGNEKLFF. For the CDR3, the DNA is TGTGCCAGCACGAGGGGAGGGCCGGGTAATGAAAAACTGTTTTTT.